The clone carrying this T cell receptor (beta chain) was counted a single time. J was trimmed by 3 bases and V by 5 bases; bases with no gene match: 7. Germline V lookup: CDR1 LNHDA, CDR2 SQIVND (reference sequence). The CDR3 covers 15 residues. This record belongs to a study of blood T cell repertoires in COVID-19. Study overall: Acute and convalescent COVID-19 samples came from the United States, Italy and Spain. PBMCs, B-cell-depleted T cells, or T cells provided the cDNA or gDNA that made up the material.

Clones were sequenced by immunoSEQ multiplex PCR, and TCRdb holds only the in-frame ones, with some missing. The sample shows just under 150,000 clones, roughly 84% of them seen only once. The genes are TRBV19 and TRBJ2-7; TRBD1 matches at 10 bases. This TCR was recovered from a human donor in a cohort sampled during active COVID-19. The specimen was peripheral blood. The CDR3 reads CASSPRTGGHYEQYF. As DNA, the CDR3 is TGTGCCAGTAGTCCCCGGACAGGGGGGCACTACGAGCAGTACTTC.